This paragraph reports one T cell receptor (beta chain). Its antigen has not been determined. Per-base qualities were not stored, and no clone one base away is much larger. The data were taken from a study of glioma-infiltrating T cells after dendritic cell vaccination (dated by TCRdb to 2015 to 2016). At the level of the whole study: The cohort comprised around 15 glioblastoma patients from Phase I and II dendritic cell vaccination trials, 9 newly diagnosed and 6 with recurrent disease. Patients received autologous tumor lysate-pulsed dendritic cell vaccination between about 2003 and 2012. The vaccine was prepared from monocyte-derived dendritic cells that were cultured for about 7 days with IL-4 and GM-CSF and then pulsed overnight with autologous tumor lysate. Three intradermal dendritic cell vaccine injections were administered to patients at biweekly intervals in the arm below the axilla. Deep sequencing of TCR beta CDR3 regions was used to quantify tumor-infiltrating lymphocyte content and compare tumor and blood repertoires in dendritic cell-vaccinated glioblastoma patients. Survival after dendritic cell vaccination was correlated with TCR sequencing metrics, including TIL content and tumor-blood repertoire overlap. Paper-wide results and their limitations: The response model built on TCR overlap across three groups was characterized as speculative, with prospective validation still needed. Higher estimated pretreatment TIL content predicted longer time to progression and overall survival after dendritic cell vaccination. The cohort was small and heterogeneous, with few patients having full blood and tumor sets and even fewer initial-recurrent tumor pairs. TCR clonality showed no direct relationship with survival, which suggests that a diverse polyclonal response may matter.

Using the immunoSEQ assay, TCRB CDR3 regions were amplified from 1.5 to 2 micrograms of genomic DNA, or from all available DNA when less than that was on hand. Multiplex PCR used 60 forward primers for TCR V beta segments and 13 reverse primers for J beta segments. Synthetic control templates were spiked into each sample at limiting dilution to estimate reads per starting template. The Illumina HiSeq System generated 87 bp sequencing reads. The authors processed their data as follows. PCR and sequencing errors were removed by a nearest neighbor algorithm that merged closely related sequences. TCR overlap was defined as the percentage of unique tumor TCR beta sequences that were also present in the same patient's peripheral blood. As stored in TCRdb, this immuneACCESS dataset retains in-frame rearrangements with V and J assigned. A fraction of the clones does not appear; measured against another copy, unresolved V genes explain less than half of the discrepancy, and the remainder lacks a known reason. V and J calls and clone size are given by that table; D and trimming were obtained from the DNA. The sample profile shows about 76,000 clones; roughly 87% of them were found once. The top ten hold approximately 2% of the sample.

From the cysteine through the phenylalanine, the CDR3 covers 14 amino acids. Only the CDR3 part of the read is kept: 42 bases, read in frame from the first base. V and J are truncated by 2 bases and 4 bases respectively, leaving an intervening sequence of 10 bases. For CDR1 and CDR2, the germline V gene lists KGHSH and LQKENI. Reading the label with the study, this specimen's time point is: after dendritic cell vaccination, including at tumor progression/relapse. Patients were selected on the basis of adequate residual fresh-frozen tumor tissue and more than two years of available survival data. Although molecular status otherwise differed among the glioblastoma patients, no patient had an isocitrate dehydrogenase mutation. PBMC were collected before vaccination, two weeks after the third vaccination, and at tumor progression when it occurred. Genomic DNA was extracted with the Qiagen DNeasy Blood extraction Kit.

This receptor was identified in a human donor with glioblastoma. Sample: blood, taken after dendritic cell vaccination. The V and J genes are TRBV18 and TRBJ2-3; the D gene assignment is ambiguous. The CDR3 region reads CASSPSGNADTQYF. At the DNA level, the sequence is TGTGCCAGCTCACCATCAGGTAACGCAGATACGCAGTATTTT.